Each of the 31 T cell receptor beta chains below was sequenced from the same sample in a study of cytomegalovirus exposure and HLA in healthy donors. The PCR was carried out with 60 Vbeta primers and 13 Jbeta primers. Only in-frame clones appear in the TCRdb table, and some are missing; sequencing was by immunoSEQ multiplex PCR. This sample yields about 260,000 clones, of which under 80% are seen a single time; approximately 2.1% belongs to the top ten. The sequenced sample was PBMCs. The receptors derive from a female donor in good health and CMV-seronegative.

The CDR3 region is CAGSIGDRGSGNIQYF. Written as DNA, the CDR3 is TGTGCCGGATCAATCGGGGACAGGGGGAGCGGAAACATTCAGTACTTC. The rearrangement joins TRBV19 to TRBJ2-4; 11 bases are a match to TRBD1. Germline V lookup: CDR1 LNHDA, CDR2 SQIVND (reference sequence). This CDR3 contains 16 residues. V dropped 11 bases and J dropped 6; count of bases not matched to a gene: 15.

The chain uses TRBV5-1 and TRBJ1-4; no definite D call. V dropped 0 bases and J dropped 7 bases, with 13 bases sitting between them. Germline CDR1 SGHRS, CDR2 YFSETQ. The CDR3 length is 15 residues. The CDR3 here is CASSLAEPGGEKLFF. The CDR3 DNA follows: TGCGCCAGCAGCTTGGCAGAGCCGGGAGGTGAAAAACTGTTTTTT.

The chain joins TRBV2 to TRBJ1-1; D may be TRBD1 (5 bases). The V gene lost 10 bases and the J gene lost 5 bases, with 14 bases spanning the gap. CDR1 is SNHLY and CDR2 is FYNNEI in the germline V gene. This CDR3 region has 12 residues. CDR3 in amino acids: CATRWGRTEAFF. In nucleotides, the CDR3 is TGTGCCACTCGGTGGGGGAGGACTGAAGCTTTCTTT.

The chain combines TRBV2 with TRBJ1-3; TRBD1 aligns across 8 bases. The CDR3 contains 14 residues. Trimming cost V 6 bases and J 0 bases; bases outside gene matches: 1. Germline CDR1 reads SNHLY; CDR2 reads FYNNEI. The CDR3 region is CASRDRDSGNTIYF. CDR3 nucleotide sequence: TGTGCCAGCAGGGACAGGGACTCTGGAAACACCATATATTTT.

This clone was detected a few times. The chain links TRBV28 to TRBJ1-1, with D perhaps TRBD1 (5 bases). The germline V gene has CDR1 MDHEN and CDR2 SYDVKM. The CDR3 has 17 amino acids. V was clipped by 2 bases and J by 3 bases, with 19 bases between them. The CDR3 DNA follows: TGTGCCAGCAGTTTAAAGAGGAGGGCCAAAGGGGACACTGAAGCTTTCTTT. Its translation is CASSLKRRAKGDTEAFF.

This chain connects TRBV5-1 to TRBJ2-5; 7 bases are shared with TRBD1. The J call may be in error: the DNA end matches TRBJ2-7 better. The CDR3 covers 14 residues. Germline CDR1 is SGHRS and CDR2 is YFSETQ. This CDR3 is CASSLRQGSYEQYF. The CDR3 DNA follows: TGCGCCAGCAGCCTAAGACAGGGTTCCTACGAGCAGTACTTC.

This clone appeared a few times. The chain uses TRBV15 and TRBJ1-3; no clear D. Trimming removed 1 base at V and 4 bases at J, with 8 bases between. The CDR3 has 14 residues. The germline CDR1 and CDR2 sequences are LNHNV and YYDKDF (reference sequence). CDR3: CATSRAQRGNTIYF. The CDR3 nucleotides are TGTGCCACCAGCAGAGCACAGCGGGGAAACACCATATATTTT.

CDR3 in DNA: TGTGCCAGCAGCTTGGGGACTACCGGCGGAGAGCTGTTTTTT. It codes for CASSLGTTGGELFF. The V gene is TRBV11-3, the J gene TRBJ2-2; 7 bases agree with TRBD2. The V and J ends lost 3 bases and 11 bases, in that order; junction bases with no gene match: 9. The CDR3 is 14 amino acids. The V gene's germline CDR1 is SGHNT and CDR2 YENEEA.

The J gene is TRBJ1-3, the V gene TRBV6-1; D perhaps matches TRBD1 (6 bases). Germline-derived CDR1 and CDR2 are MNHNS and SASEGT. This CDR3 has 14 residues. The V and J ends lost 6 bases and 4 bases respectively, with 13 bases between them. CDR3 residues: CASRTTGLGNTIYF. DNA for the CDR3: TGTGCCAGCAGGACAACAGGGTTAGGAAACACCATATATTTT.

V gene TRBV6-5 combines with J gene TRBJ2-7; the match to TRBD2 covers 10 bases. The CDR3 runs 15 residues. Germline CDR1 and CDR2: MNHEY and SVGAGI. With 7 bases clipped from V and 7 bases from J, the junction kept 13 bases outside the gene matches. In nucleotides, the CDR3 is TGTGCCAGCAAAAAGGGCCTAGCGGGAGTGGAAGAGCAGTACTTC. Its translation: CASKKGLAGVEEQYF.

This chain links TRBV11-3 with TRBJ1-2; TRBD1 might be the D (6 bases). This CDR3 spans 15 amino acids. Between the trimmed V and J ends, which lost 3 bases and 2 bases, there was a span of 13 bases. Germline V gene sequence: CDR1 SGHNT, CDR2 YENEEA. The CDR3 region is CASSFAGAGNYGYTF. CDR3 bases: TGTGCCAGCAGCTTCGCAGGGGCCGGGAACTATGGCTACACCTTC.

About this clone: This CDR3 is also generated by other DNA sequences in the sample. The CDR3 bases are TGTGCCAGCAGCGCTGGGACTTCTAGCACAGATACGCAGTATTTT. It is translated as CASSAGTSSTDTQYF. V is TRBV9 and J is TRBJ2-3, with D possibly matching TRBD2 (6 bases). The CDR3 is 15 residues long. The germline V and J ends were trimmed by 3 bases and 0 bases, with 11 bases remaining between them. Germline V gene lookup returns CDR1 SGDLS and CDR2 YYNGEE.

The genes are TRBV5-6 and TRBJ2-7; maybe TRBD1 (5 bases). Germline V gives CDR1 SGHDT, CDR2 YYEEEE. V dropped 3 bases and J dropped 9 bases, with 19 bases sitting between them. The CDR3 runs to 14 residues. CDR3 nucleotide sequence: TGTGCCAGCAGCTCCAACGGACATCGTGACAGGCAGTACTTC. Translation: CASSSNGHRDRQYF. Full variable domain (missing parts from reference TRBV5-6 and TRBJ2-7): DAGVTQSPTHLIKTRGQQVTLRCSPKSGHDTVSWYQQALGQGPQFIFQYYEEEERQRGNFPDRFSGHQFPNYSSELNVNALLLGDSALYLCASSSNGHRDRQYFGPGTRLTVT.

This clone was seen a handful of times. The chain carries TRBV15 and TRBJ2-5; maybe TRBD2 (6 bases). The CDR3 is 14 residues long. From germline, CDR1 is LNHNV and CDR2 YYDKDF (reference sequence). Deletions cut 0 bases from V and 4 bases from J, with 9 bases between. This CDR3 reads CATSRDLGLETQYF. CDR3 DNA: TGTGCCACCAGCAGAGATCTGGGACTAGAGACCCAGTACTTC.

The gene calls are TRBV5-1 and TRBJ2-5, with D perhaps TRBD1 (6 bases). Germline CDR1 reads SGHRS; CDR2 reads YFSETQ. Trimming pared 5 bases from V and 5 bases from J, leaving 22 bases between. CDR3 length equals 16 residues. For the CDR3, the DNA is TGCGCCAGCAGGGTCGGGCAGGGGAGCGTCCAGGAGACCCAGTACTTC. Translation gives CASRVGQGSVQETQYF.

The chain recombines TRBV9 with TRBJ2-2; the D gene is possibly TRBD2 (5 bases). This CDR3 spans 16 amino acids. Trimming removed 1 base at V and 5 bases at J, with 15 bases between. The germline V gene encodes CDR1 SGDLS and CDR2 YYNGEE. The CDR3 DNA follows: TGTGCCAGCAGCGTATGGGCAGGACTTACGACCGGGGAGCTGTTTTTT. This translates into CASSVWAGLTTGELFF.

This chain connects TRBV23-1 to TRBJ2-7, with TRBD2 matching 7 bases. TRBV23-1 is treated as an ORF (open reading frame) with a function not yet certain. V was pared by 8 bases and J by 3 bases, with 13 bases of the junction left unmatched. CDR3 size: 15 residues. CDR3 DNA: TGCGCCAGCTACCGGGGGAGCGGGATCCACTACGAGCAGTACTTC. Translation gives CASYRGSGIHYEQYF.

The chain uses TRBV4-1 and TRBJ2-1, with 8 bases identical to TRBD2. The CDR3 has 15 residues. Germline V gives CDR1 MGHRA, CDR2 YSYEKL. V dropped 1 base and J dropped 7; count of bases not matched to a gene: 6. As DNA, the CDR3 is TGCGCCAGCAGCCAAGTAGGACTAGCTTGGAATGAGCAGTTCTTC. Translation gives CASSQVGLAWNEQFF.

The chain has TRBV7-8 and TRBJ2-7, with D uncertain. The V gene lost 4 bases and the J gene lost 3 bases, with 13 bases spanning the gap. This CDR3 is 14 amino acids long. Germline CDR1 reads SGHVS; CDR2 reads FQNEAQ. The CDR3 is CASSSPGNYYEQYF. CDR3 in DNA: TGTGCCAGCAGCTCACCGGGTAACTACTACGAGCAGTACTTC.

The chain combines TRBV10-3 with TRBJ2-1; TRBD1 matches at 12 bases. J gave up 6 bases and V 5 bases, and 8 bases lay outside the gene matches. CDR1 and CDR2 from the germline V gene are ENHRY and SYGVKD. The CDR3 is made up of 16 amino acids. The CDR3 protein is CAISTGQGAVGNEQFF. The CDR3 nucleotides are TGTGCCATCAGTACGGGACAGGGGGCGGTGGGCAATGAGCAGTTCTTC.

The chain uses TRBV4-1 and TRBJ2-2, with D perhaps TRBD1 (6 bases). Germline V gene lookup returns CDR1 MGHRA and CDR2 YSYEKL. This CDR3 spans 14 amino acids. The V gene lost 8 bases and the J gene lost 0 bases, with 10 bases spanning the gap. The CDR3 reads CASLDRSNTGELFF. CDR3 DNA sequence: TGCGCCAGCTTAGACAGGTCGAACACCGGGGAGCTGTTTTTT.

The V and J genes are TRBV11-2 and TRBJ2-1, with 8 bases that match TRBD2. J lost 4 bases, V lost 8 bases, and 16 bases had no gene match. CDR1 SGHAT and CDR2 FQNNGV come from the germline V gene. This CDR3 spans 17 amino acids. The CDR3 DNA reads TGTGCCAGCCGCCCGCTCAGACGGGAGGGGTCTTACAATGAGCAGTTCTTC. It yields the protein CASRPLRREGSYNEQFF. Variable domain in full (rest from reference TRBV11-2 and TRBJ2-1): EAGVAQSPRYKIIEKRQSVAFWCNPISGHATLYWYQQILGQGPKLLIQFQNNGVVDDSQLPKDRFSAERLKGVDSTLKIQPAKLEDSAVYLCASRPLRREGSYNEQFFGPGTRLTVL.

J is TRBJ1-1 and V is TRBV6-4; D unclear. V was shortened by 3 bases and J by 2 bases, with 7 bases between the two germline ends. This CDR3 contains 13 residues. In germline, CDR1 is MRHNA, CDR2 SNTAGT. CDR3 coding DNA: TGTGCCAGCAGTGAAAGGAGCAACACTGAAGCTTTCTTT. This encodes CASSERSNTEAFF.

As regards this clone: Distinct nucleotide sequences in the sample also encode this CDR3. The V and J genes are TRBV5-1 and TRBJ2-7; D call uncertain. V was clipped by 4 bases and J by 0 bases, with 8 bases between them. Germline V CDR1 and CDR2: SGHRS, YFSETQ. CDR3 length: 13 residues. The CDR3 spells CASSPAGSYEQYF. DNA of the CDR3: TGCGCCAGCAGCCCGGCAGGCTCCTACGAGCAGTACTTC.

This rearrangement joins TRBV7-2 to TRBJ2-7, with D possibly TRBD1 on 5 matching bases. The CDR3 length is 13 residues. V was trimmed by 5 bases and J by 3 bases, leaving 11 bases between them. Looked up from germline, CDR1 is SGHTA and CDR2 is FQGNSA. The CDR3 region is CASSPTDVYEQYF. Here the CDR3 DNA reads TGTGCCAGCAGCCCGACAGACGTCTACGAGCAGTACTTC.

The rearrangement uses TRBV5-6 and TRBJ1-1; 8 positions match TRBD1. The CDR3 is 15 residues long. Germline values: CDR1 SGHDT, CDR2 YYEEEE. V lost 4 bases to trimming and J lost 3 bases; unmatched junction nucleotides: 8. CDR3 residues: CASSPRTGSDTEAFF. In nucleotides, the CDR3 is TGTGCCAGCAGCCCCCGGACAGGGTCGGACACTGAAGCTTTCTTT. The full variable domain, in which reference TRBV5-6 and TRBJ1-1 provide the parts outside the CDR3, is DAGVTQSPTHLIKTRGQQVTLRCSPKSGHDTVSWYQQALGQGPQFIFQYYEEEERQRGNFPDRFSGHQFPNYSSELNVNALLLGDSALYLCASSPRTGSDTEAFFGQGTRLTVV.

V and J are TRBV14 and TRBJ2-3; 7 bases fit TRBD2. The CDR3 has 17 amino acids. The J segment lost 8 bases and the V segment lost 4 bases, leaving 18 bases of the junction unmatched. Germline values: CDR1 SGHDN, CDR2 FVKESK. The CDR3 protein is CASSRSALGGEAGTQYF. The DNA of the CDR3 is TGTGCCAGCAGCCGAAGCGCTTTGGGGGGGGAGGCTGGTACGCAGTATTTT. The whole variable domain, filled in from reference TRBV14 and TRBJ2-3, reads EAGVTQFPSHSVIEKGQTVTLRCDPISGHDNLYWYRRVMGKEIKFLLHFVKESKQDESGMPNNRFLAERTGGTYSTLKVQPAELEDSGVYFCASSRSALGGEAGTQYFGPGTRLTVL.

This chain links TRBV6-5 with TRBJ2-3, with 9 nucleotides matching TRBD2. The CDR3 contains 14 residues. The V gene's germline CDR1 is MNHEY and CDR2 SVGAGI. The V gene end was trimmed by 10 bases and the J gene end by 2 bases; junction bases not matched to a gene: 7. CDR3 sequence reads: CATALAGHTDTQYF. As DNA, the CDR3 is TGTGCCACCGCCCTAGCGGGACACACAGATACGCAGTATTTT.

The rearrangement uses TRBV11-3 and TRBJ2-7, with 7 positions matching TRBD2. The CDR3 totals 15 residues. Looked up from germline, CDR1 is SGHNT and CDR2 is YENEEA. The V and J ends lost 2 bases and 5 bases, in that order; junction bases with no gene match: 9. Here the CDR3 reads CASSLNAGRGNEQYF. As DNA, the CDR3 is TGTGCCAGCAGCTTAAATGCTGGGAGGGGCAACGAGCAGTACTTC.

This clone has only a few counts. The DNA for the CDR3 is TGCGCCAGCAGCTTGGGGCGCAATCAGCCCCAGCATTTT. Its protein is CASSLGRNQPQHF. The chain uses TRBV5-1 and TRBJ1-5; no definite D call. The CDR3 loop spans 13 amino acids. The V gene's germline CDR1 is SGHRS and CDR2 YFSETQ. Trimming removed 0 bases from V and 2 bases from J, with 3 bases in between. The variable domain in full, with the rest retrieved from reference TRBV5-1 and TRBJ1-5, is KAGVTQTPRYLIKTRGQQVTLSCSPISGHRSVSWYQQTPGQGLQFLFEYFSETQRNKGNFPGRFSGRQFSNSRSEMNVSTLELGDSALYLCASSLGRNQPQHFGDGTRLSIL.

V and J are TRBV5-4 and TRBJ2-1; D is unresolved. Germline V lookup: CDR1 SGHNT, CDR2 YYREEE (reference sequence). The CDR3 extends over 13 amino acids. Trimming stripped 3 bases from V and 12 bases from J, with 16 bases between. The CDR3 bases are TGTGCCAGCAGCTCCGACCCGGGTGCTAGGCAGTTCTTC. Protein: CASSSDPGARQFF.